The 3 T cell receptor beta chains in this list originate from one sample, sequenced in a study of identical twins (TCRdb year 2016). Receptor amplification or capture employed 5' RACE. Instrument used: Illumina HiSeq 2000. Through fastp at Q25 and MiXCR, TCRdb rebuilt clones from the public reads, retaining in-frame beta chains. Entries that share a CDR3 protein sequence are merged under the most common genes and DNA. In this sample the table shows fewer than 450,000 distinct CDR3 sequences, roughly 10% of which occur a single time. The ten largest make up under 10% of the sample. Sequences were obtained from naive T cells sorted from blood. What the cell subset or site label conveys for this sample: cells isolated with a human naive T-cell isolation kit. These receptors were collected from a woman in her forties or fifties in good health.

This chain joins TRBV5-6 and TRBJ2-1, with D unclear. The ends were cut back, 8 bases at V and 0 bases at J, with 15 bases in the middle. The germline V gene has CDR1 SGHDT and CDR2 YYEEEE. The CDR3 contains 15 residues. The CDR3 sequence: CASRNLPSSYNEQFF. Written as DNA, the CDR3 is TGTGCCAGTCGGAACCTCCCCAGCTCCTACAATGAGCAGTTCTTC.

With respect to this clonotype: It may be a read error: a sequence one base away is much more abundant. Given the absence of the conserved phenylalanine or tryptophan at the CDR3 end, a read error is likely. Here the CDR3 reads CASSIRGRPEQFL. The CDR3 region has the DNA TGCGCCAGCAGCATAAGAGGCCGTCCTGAGCAGTTCTTG. The chain has TRBV5-1 and TRBJ2-1; D unclear. Trimming stripped 4 bases from V and 9 bases from J, with 14 bases between. From germline, CDR1 is SGHRS and CDR2 YFSETQ. The CDR3 extends over 13 amino acids.

This clonotype was seen only a few times. The chain couples TRBV12-3 or TRBV12-4 to TRBJ1-2, with 7 bases fitting TRBD1. The CDR3 contains 15 residues. The J segment lost 0 bases and the V segment lost 6 bases, leaving 7 bases of the junction unmatched. The CDR3 spells CASSRQGRTNYGYTF. As DNA, the CDR3 is TGTGCCAGCAGCCGACAGGGAAGAACTAACTATGGCTACACCTTC.